This T cell receptor (beta chain) was obtained from a study of T cell responses to AZD1222 COVID-19 vaccine. This clone was detected only once. Between the trimmed V and J ends, which lost 1 base and 4 bases, there was a span of 14 bases. In germline, CDR1 is SGDLS, CDR2 YYNGEE. This CDR3 has 15 residues. Only in-frame clones appear in the TCRdb table, and some are missing; sequencing was by immunoSEQ multiplex PCR. The sample has about 180,000 clones, roughly 88% seen once. J is TRBJ1-2 and V is TRBV9; D remains ambiguous. Material: peripheral blood, obtained on day 0 of AZD1222 vaccination. The sequence came from an adult in good health. Written as DNA, the CDR3 is TGTGCCAGCAGCGTAAGGTCTTCCGTGGGCTATGGCTACACCTTC. As protein: CASSVRSSVGYGYTF.